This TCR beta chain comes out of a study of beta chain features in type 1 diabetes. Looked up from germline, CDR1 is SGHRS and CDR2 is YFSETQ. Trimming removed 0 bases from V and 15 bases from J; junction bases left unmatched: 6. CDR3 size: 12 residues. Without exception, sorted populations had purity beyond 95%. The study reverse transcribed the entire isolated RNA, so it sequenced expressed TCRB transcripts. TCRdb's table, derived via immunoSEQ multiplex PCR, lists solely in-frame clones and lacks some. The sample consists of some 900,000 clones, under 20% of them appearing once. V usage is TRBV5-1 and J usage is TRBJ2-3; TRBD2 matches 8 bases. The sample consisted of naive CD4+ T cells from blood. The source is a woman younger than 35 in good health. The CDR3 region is CASSLELAGLYF. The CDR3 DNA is TGCGCCAGCAGCTTGGAGTTAGCGGGACTATATTTT.